This T cell receptor beta chain was sequenced for a study of blood T cell repertoires in COVID-19. Study background: Sites in the United States, Italy and Spain provided acute and convalescent COVID-19 samples. T cells, B-cell-depleted T cells, or PBMCs provided the cDNA or gDNA that served as material.

Per germline, CDR1 SNHLY and CDR2 FYNNEI. The CDR3 has 15 amino acids. Trimming cost V 5 bases and J 8 bases, with 19 bases left between them. Per the original data handling: Cell counts per sample came from amplifying reference gene primers. Here immunoSEQ multiplex PCR was the method, and the copy in TCRdb shows in-frame clones only, minus some. That table is the source of V, J and clone size, and D and trimming were worked out from the DNA. Of 250,000 to 350,000 clones detected, roughly 83% appear once; the ten largest clones hold 1.5% to 2%. Sequencing was performed on peripheral blood. The chain links TRBV2 to TRBJ2-1, with D perhaps matching TRBD1 (6 bases). The TCR comes from a woman aged 45-65 years with acute or convalescent COVID-19. CDR3: CASSSRTVLWDEQFF. CDR3 DNA sequence: TGTGCCAGCAGTTCCCGGACAGTGCTTTGGGATGAGCAGTTCTTC.